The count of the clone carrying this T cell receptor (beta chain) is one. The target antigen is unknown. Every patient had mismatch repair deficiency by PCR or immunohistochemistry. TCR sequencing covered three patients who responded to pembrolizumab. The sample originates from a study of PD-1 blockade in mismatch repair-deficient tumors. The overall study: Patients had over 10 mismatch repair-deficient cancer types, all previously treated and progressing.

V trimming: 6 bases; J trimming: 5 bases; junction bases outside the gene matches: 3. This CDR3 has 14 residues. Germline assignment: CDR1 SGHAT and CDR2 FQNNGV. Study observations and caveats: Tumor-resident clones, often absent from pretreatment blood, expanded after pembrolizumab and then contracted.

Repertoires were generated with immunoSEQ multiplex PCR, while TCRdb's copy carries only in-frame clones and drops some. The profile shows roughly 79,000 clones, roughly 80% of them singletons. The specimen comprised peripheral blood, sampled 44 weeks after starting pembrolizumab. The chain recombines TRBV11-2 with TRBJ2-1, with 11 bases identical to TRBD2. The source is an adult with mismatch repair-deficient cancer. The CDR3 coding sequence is TGTGCCAGCAGGCTAGCGGGGGGAAACAATGAGCAGTTCTTC. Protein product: CASRLAGGNNEQFF. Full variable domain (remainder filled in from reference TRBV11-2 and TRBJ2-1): EAGVAQSPRYKIIEKRQSVAFWCNPISGHATLYWYQQILGQGPKLLIQFQNNGVVDDSQLPKDRFSAERLKGVDSTLKIQPAKLEDSAVYLCASRLAGGNNEQFFGPGTRLTVL.